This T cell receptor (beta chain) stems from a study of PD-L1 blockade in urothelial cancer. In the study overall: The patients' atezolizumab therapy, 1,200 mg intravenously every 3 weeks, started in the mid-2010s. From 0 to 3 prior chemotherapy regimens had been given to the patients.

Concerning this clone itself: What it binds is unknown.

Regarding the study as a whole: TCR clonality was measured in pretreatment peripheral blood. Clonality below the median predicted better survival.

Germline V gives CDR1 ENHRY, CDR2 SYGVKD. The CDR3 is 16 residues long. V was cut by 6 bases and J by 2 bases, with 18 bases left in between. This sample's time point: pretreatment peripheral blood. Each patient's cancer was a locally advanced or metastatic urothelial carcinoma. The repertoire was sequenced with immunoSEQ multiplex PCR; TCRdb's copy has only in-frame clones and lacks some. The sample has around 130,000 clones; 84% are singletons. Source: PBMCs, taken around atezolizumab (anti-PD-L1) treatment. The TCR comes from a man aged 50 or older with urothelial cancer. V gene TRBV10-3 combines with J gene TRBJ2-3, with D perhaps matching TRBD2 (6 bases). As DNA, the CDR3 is TGTGCCATCAGGCGGAGAACGGGACTTGTCACAGATACGCAGTATTTT. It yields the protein CAIRRRTGLVTDTQYF.